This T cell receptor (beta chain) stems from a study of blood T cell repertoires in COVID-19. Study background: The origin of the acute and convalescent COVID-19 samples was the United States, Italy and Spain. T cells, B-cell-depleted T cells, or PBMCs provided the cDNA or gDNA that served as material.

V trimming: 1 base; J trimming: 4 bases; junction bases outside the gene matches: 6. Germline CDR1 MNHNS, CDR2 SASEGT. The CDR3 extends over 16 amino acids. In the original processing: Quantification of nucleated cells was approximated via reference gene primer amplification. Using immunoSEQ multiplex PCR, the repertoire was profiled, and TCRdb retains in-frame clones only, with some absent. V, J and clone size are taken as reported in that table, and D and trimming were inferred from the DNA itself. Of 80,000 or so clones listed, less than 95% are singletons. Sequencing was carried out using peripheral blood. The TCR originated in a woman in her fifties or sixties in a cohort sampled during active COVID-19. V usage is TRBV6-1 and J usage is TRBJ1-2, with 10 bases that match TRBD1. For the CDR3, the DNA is TGTGCCAGCAGTGAAGGGGGACAGGGGTCCACCTATGGCTACACCTTC. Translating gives CASSEGGQGSTYGYTF.